The rows below give T cell receptor beta chains drawn from one sample of a study of T cells expressing NK-cell markers. TCRdb reprocessed the 5' RACE reads and keeps a single row for each CDR3 protein, giving no DNA. This sample's clone table lists about half a million distinct CDR3 sequences. The sequencing input was blood T cells: a sorted CD56 or NKG2C T cell subset, CD4+ or CD8+ T cells, or bulk PBMC T cells (not recorded which). The receptors stem from a woman aged 50 to 60 in good health. Each CDR3 is given with its conserved first and last residue.

j_call	v_call	cdr3_aa
TRBJ1-5	TRBV7-6	CASSLALGRDQPQHF
TRBJ2-3	TRBV20-1	CSARGGTSTDTQYF
TRBJ1-5	TRBV10-3	CAISEWQGKGNQPQHF
TRBJ2-1	TRBV24-1	CATSRRARGGNEQFF
TRBJ1-2	TRBV7-2	CASSPRQGSRYGYTF
TRBJ2-2	TRBV5-5	CASSALIRTGLNTGELFF
TRBJ2-5	TRBV12-3/TRBV12-4	CASSFRAQETQYF
TRBJ1-2	TRBV5-1	CASSLHGIDRGLGYTF
TRBJ2-7	TRBV5-1	CASSYQGGRDHSYEQYF
TRBJ2-6	TRBV6-4	CASSESPASTGANVLTF
TRBJ2-1	TRBV2	CASRLGTGREQFF
TRBJ2-3	TRBV20-1	CSASRGGSTDTQYF
TRBJ2-2	TRBV5-1	CASSVQGVTNTGELFF
TRBJ2-4	TRBV10-2	CASSELDSGRSKNIQYF
TRBJ2-5	TRBV19	CASSILRSETQYF
TRBJ2-2	TRBV11-3	CASSLEGRHNRNTGELFF
TRBJ2-3	TRBV12-3/TRBV12-4	CASRLLGSTDTQYF
TRBJ2-5	TRBV28	CASSLYRGIQETQYF
TRBJ1-1	TRBV4-1	CASSQYTGANTEAFF
TRBJ1-3	TRBV6-2/TRBV6-3	CATERTSGNTIYF
TRBJ2-2	TRBV5-6	CATFTGMASGELFF
TRBJ1-4	TRBV13	CASSLVKGTLQGANEKLFF
TRBJ2-3	TRBV4-1	CASSQTASKIEDTQYF
TRBJ2-2	TRBV2	CASSLYDRGINTGELFF
TRBJ2-5	TRBV6-5	CASRQVAGGWETQYF
TRBJ1-2	TRBV28	CASSPSDRDYGYTF
TRBJ2-3	TRBV20-1	CSALDRAGPDTQYF
TRBJ1-1	TRBV10-3	CAISGAGLNTEAFF
TRBJ1-2	TRBV3-1	CASSRPGQGFGYTF
TRBJ2-1	TRBV4-1	CASSQAMGLAGVGNEQFF
TRBJ1-2	TRBV5-1	CASSPNVAANYGYTF
TRBJ2-1	TRBV6-5	CASSYLGWNNEQFF
TRBJ2-3	TRBV5-1	CASSSLAVGADTQYF
TRBJ2-1	TRBV12-3/TRBV12-4	CAANSGGRANEQFF